This T cell receptor (beta chain) appears in the sequencing data of a study of T cell responses to AZD1222 COVID-19 vaccine. Study observations and caveats: Unmutated regions of variants are reportedly targeted by nearly half of spike-specific TCRs.

With regard to this clone: Its specificity is unknown.

Trimming cost V 5 bases and J 0 bases, with 17 bases left between them. Per the germline V gene, CDR1 is MNHEY and CDR2 is SMNVEV (reference sequence). This CDR3 has 18 residues. Sequenced by immunoSEQ multiplex PCR; TCRdb stores in-frame clones only, minus some. The table has about 160,000 clones, 91% seen once. This clonotype originated in an adult in good health. Sample: peripheral blood, taken on day 0 of AZD1222 vaccination. The chain couples TRBV27 to TRBJ2-6, with D possibly being TRBD1 (6 bases). CDR3 DNA: TGTGCCAGCAGTAAGGGGAAGACAGGCCACTCTGGGGCCAACGTCCTGACTTTC. Amino acids: CASSKGKTGHSGANVLTF.